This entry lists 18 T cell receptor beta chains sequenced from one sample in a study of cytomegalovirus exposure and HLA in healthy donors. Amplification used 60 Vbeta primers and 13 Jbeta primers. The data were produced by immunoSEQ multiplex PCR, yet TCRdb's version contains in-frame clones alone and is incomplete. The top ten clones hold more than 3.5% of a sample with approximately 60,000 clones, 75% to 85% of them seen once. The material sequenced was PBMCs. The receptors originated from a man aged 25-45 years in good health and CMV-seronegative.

CDR3 protein: CASSSTGLGAFF. CDR3 bases: TGCGCCAGCAGCTCGACAGGGTTAGGAGCTTTCTTT. This chain joins TRBV5-1 and TRBJ1-1; 7 nucleotides match TRBD1. V lost 3 bases, J lost 10 bases, and 6 bases stayed unmatched. The CDR3 contains 12 residues. The germline CDR1 and CDR2 sequences are SGHRS and YFSETQ.

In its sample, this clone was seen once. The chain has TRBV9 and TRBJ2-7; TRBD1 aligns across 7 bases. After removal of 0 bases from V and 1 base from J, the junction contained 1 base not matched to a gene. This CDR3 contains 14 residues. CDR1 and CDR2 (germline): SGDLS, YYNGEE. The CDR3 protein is CASSVATGSYEQYF. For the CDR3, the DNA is TGTGCCAGCAGCGTAGCGACAGGGTCCTACGAGCAGTACTTC.

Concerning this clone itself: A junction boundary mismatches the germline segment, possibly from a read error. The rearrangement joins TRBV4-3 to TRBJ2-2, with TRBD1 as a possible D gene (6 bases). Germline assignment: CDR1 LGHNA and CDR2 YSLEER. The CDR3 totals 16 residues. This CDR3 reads CASSQDRGLVTGELLF. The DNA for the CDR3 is TGCGCCAGCAGCCAAGATAGGGGGTTGGTGACCGGGGAGCTGCTTTTT.

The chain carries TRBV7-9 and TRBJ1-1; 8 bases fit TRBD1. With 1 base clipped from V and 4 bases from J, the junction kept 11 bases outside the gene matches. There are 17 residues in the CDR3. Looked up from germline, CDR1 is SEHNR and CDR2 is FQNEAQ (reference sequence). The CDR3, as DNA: TGTGCCAGCAGCTTAGAGGGCAGGGGGCAAATCAGCACTGAAGCTTTCTTT. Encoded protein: CASSLEGRGQISTEAFF. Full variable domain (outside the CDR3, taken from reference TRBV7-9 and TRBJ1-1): DTGVSQNPRHKITKRGQNVTFRCDPISEHNRLYWYRQTLGQGPEFLTYFQNEAQLEKSRLLSDRFSAERPKGSFSTLEIQRTEQGDSAMYLCASSLEGRGQISTEAFFGQGTRLTVV.

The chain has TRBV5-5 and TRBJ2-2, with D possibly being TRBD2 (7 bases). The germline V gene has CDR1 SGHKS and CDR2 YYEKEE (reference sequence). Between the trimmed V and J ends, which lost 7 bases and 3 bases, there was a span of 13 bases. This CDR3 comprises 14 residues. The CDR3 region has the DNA TGTGCCAGCGAAAGGGGGGGTTACACCGGGGAGCTGTTTTTT. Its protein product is CASERGGYTGELFF.

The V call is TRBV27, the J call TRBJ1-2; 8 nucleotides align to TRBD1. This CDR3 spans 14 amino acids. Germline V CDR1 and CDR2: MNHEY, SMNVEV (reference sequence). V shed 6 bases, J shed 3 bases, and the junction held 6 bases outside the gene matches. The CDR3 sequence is CASSPNRGYYGYTF. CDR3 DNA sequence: TGTGCCAGCAGCCCTAACAGGGGGTACTATGGCTACACCTTC.

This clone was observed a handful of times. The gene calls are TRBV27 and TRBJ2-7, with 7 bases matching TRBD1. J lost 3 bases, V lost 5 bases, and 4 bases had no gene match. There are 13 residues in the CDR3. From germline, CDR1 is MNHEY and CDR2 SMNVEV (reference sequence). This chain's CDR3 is CASSPGQSYEQYF. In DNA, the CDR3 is TGTGCCAGCAGTCCGGGACAGAGCTACGAGCAGTACTTC.

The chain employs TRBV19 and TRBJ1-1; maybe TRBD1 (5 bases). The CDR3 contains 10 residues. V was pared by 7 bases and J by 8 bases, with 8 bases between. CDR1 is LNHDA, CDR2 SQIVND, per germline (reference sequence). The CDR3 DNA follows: TGTGCCAGTAAAGGGGTGGAAGCTTTCTTT. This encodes CASKGVEAFF.

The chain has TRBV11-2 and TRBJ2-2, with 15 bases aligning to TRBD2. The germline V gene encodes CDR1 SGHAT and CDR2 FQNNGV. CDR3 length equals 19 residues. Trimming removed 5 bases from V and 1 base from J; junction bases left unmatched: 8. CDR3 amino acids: CASSPREGLAGGNTGELFF. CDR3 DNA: TGTGCCAGCAGCCCCCGGGAGGGACTAGCGGGGGGGAACACCGGGGAGCTGTTTTTT. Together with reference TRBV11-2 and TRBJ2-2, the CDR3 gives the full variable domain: EAGVAQSPRYKIIEKRQSVAFWCNPISGHATLYWYQQILGQGPKLLIQFQNNGVVDDSQLPKDRFSAERLKGVDSTLKIQPAKLEDSAVYLCASSPREGLAGGNTGELFFGEGSRLTVL.

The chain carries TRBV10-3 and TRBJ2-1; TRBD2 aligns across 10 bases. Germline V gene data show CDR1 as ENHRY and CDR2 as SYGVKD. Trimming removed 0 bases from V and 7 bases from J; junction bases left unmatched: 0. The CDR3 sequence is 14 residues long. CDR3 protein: CAISESGLANEQFF. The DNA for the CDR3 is TGTGCCATCAGTGAGTCGGGACTAGCGAATGAGCAGTTCTTC.

The CDR3 loop reads CASSVVGGRGPSYNEQFF. In DNA form, the CDR3 reads TGTGCCAGCAGCGTAGTGGGCGGGAGGGGGCCCTCATACAATGAGCAGTTCTTC. The chain employs TRBV9 and TRBJ2-1, with TRBD2 matching 9 bases. Trimming cost V 0 bases and J 4 bases; bases outside gene matches: 11. Looked up from germline, CDR1 is SGDLS and CDR2 is YYNGEE. The CDR3 covers 18 residues. The variable domain in full, completed from reference TRBV9 and TRBJ2-1, reads DSGVTQTPKHLITATGQRVTLRCSPRSGDLSVYWYQQSLDQGLQFLIQYYNGEERAKGNILERFSAQQFPDLHSELNLSSLELGDSALYFCASSVVGGRGPSYNEQFFGPGTRLTVL.

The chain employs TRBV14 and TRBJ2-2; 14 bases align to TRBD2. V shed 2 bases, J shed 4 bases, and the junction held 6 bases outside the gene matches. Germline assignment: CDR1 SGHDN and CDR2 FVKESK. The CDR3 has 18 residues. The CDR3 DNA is TGTGCCAGCAGCCAAAGACTAGCGGGAGGGCCTGTCACCGGGGAGCTGTTTTTT. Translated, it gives CASSQRLAGGPVTGELFF.

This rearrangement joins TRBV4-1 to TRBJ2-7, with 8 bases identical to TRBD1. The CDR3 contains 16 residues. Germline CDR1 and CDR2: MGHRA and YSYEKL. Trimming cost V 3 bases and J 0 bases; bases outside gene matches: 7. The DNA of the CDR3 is TGCGCCAGCAGCCAGGGGCTTGGGACAGGCTCCTACGAGCAGTACTTC. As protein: CASSQGLGTGSYEQYF.

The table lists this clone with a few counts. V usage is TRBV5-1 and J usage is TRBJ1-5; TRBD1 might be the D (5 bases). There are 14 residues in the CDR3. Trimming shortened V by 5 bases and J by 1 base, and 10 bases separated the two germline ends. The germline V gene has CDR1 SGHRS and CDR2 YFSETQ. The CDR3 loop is CASSSGGSNQPQHF. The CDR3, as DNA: TGCGCCAGCAGTAGTGGGGGGAGCAATCAGCCCCAGCATTTT. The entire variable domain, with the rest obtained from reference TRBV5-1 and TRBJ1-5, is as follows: KAGVTQTPRYLIKTRGQQVTLSCSPISGHRSVSWYQQTPGQGLQFLFEYFSETQRNKGNFPGRFSGRQFSNSRSEMNVSTLELGDSALYLCASSSGGSNQPQHFGDGTRLSIL.

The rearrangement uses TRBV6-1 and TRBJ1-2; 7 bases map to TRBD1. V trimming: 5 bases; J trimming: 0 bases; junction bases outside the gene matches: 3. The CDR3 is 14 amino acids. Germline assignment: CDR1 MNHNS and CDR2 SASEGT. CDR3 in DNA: TGTGCCAGCAGTACTGGGACAGCTAACTATGGCTACACCTTC. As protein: CASSTGTANYGYTF.

The CDR3 here is CASSPEGTDTQYF. CDR3 nucleotide sequence: TGTGCCAGCAGCCCGGAGGGCACAGATACGCAGTATTTT. The chain has TRBV11-3 and TRBJ2-3; the D gene is possibly TRBD2 (5 bases). V gave up 5 bases and J gave up 1 base, with 7 bases separating them. CDR1 and CDR2 from the germline V gene are SGHNT and YENEEA. The CDR3 runs 13 residues.

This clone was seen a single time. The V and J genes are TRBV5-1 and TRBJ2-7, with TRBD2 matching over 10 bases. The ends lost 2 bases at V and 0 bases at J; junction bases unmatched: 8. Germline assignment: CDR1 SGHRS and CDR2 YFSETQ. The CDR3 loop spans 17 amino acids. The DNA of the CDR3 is TGCGCCAGCAGCTTAGGGGCTAGCGGGAGAATCTCCTACGAGCAGTACTTC. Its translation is CASSLGASGRISYEQYF.

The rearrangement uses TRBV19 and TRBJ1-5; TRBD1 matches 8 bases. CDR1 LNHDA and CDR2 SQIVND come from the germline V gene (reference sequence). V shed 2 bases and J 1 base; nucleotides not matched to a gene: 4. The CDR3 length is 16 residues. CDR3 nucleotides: TGTGCCAGTAGTATATCTTGGACAGGGAGCAATCAGCCCCAGCATTTT. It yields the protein CASSISWTGSNQPQHF.